The sequence of this T cell receptor (beta chain) was determined in a study of cytomegalovirus exposure and HLA in healthy donors. The PCR contained 60 Vbeta and 13 Jbeta primers. This table comes from immunoSEQ multiplex PCR, and its TCRdb copy is limited to in-frame clones, with some not included. The sample includes around 160,000 clones, 79% seen only once; the top ten take 6.5% to 8%. Points on this clone: Its antigen is still unknown.

Study-level findings and limits: Three chains tied to CMV proved CMV antigen-specific in vitro.

The sample was PBMCs. This TCR was sampled from a woman aged 40-49 years in good health and CMV-seropositive.

The CDR3 loop reads CASNNRDSYSNQPQHF. For the CDR3, the DNA is TGTGCCAGTAATAACCGGGACAGTTATAGCAATCAGCCCCAGCATTTT. The genes are TRBV19 and TRBJ1-5, with 7 positions matching TRBD1. The CDR3 is 16 residues long. V shed 7 bases, J shed 0 bases, and the junction held 9 bases outside the gene matches. The germline V gene encodes CDR1 LNHDA and CDR2 SQIVND (reference sequence).